This T cell receptor beta chain originates from a study of blood T cell repertoires in COVID-19. Assay: immunoSEQ multiplex PCR; the TCRdb copy retains only in-frame clones and omits some. This sample has 280,000 or so clones, with about 90% found just once. The sequencing input was PBMCs or T cells enriched from blood (not recorded which). The clonotype comes from a woman aged 45-59 years who had been exposed to COVID-19.

The CDR3 coding sequence is TGCGCCAGCAGCTTGGGACAGCACACGGGCACTGAAGCTTTCTTT. Its translation: CASSLGQHTGTEAFF. The chain is built from TRBV5-1 and TRBJ1-1, with D possibly TRBD1 on 5 matching bases. This CDR3 contains 15 residues. Germline values: CDR1 SGHRS, CDR2 YFSETQ. V was pared by 0 bases and J by 4 bases, with 13 bases between.